This is a list of T cell receptor beta chains from one sample in a study of neurological immune-mediated disorders. TCRdb re-called the 5' RACE reads through MiXCR, storing one row per CDR3 protein. The repertoire holds about 40,000 distinct CDR3 sequences, with approximately 2.4% as singletons. Material: PBMCs. The receptors shown here come from a man aged 50 or older with multiple sclerosis. The CDR3 runs from the conserved cysteine through the conserved F or W. D genes are given only for firm matches. Size values are once, few and many counts, or a class for expanded clones, and some rows have none.

d_gene: TRBD1; j_gene: TRBJ1-2; v_gene: TRBV7-8; abundance: many; CDR3nt: TGTGCCAGCAGCCCGACGGGACAGGGGCTAAGCACCTTC; CDR3aa: CASSPTGQGLSTF
d_gene: TRBD1; j_gene: TRBJ2-7; v_gene: TRBV10-3; abundance: many; CDR3nt: TGTGCCATCGCGGACGGACAGGGGGGCGAGCAGTACTTC; CDR3aa: CAIADGQGGEQYF
d_gene: .; j_gene: TRBJ1-4; v_gene: TRBV12-3/TRBV12-4; abundance: many; CDR3nt: TGTGCCAGCAGCCCGGGACAAGGTCGTGAAAAACTGTTTTTT; CDR3aa: CASSPGQGREKLFF
d_gene: TRBD2; j_gene: TRBJ2-3; v_gene: TRBV7-9; abundance: many; CDR3nt: TGTGCCAGCAGCGTCCGGAGACTAGCGACAGATACGCAGTATTTT; CDR3aa: CASSVRRLATDTQYF
d_gene: TRBD2; j_gene: TRBJ2-3; v_gene: TRBV12-3/TRBV12-4; abundance: many; CDR3nt: TGTGCCAGCAGTTTAACGGGGGGATACACAGATACGCAGTATTTT; CDR3aa: CASSLTGGYTDTQYF
d_gene: .; j_gene: TRBJ2-7; v_gene: TRBV10-1; abundance: few; CDR3nt: TGCGCCAGCAGTGATAACTTGGGCTACGAGCAGTACTTC; CDR3aa: CASSDNLGYEQYF
d_gene: TRBD1; j_gene: TRBJ1-5; v_gene: TRBV7-9; abundance: many; CDR3nt: TGTGCCAGCAGCTTAGGATTTGAGACAGGGGACAATCAGCCCCAGCATTTT; CDR3aa: CASSLGFETGDNQPQHF
d_gene: .; j_gene: TRBJ2-3; v_gene: TRBV12-3/TRBV12-4; abundance: many; CDR3nt: TGTGCCAGCAGTTTAGGGAGGGCAGATACGCAGTATTTT; CDR3aa: CASSLGRADTQYF
d_gene: .; j_gene: TRBJ1-5; v_gene: TRBV18; abundance: many; CDR3nt: TGTGCCAGCTCACCACGAACAGGCCCGAATCAGCCCCAGCATTTT; CDR3aa: CASSPRTGPNQPQHF
d_gene: TRBD2; j_gene: TRBJ2-3; v_gene: TRBV12-3/TRBV12-4; abundance: .; CDR3nt: TGTGCCAGCAGCTCGGGACTAGCGGGGATGGCAGATACGCAGTATTTT; CDR3aa: CASSSGLAGMADTQYF
d_gene: .; j_gene: TRBJ1-4; v_gene: TRBV20-1; abundance: many; CDR3nt: TGCAGTGCTAGAGATCCCCAGCTCGGAGGAAAACTGTTTTTT; CDR3aa: CSARDPQLGGKLFF
d_gene: .; j_gene: TRBJ2-7; v_gene: TRBV29-1; abundance: many; CDR3nt: TGCAGCGTTGAAGACAGGCCTTTTTCCTACGAGCAGTACTTC; CDR3aa: CSVEDRPFSYEQYF
d_gene: .; j_gene: TRBJ1-5; v_gene: TRBV12-3/TRBV12-4; abundance: many; CDR3nt: TGTGCCAGCAGTAAAAACGATCAGCCCCAGAATTTT; CDR3aa: CASSKNDQPQNF
d_gene: .; j_gene: TRBJ2-6; v_gene: TRBV7-9; abundance: .; CDR3nt: TGTGCCAGCAGCTTTGGGGGCTCTGGGGCCAAAGTCCTGACTTTC; CDR3aa: CASSFGGSGAKVLTF
d_gene: TRBD2; j_gene: TRBJ2-3; v_gene: TRBV20-1; abundance: many; CDR3nt: TGCAGTGCCCGGGGGGGAAACACAGATACGCAGTATTTT; CDR3aa: CSARGGNTDTQYF
d_gene: .; j_gene: TRBJ2-5; v_gene: TRBV5-1; abundance: many; CDR3nt: TGCGCCAGCAGCTATGGCAGGGAAGAGACCCAGTACTTC; CDR3aa: CASSYGREETQYF
d_gene: .; j_gene: TRBJ1-2; v_gene: TRBV4-1; abundance: many; CDR3nt: TGCGCCAGCAGCCTCGGAGGTCGGGGGAGAATGGGCTATGGCTACACCTTC; CDR3aa: CASSLGGRGRMGYGYTF
d_gene: .; j_gene: TRBJ1-6; v_gene: TRBV6-6; abundance: many; CDR3nt: TGTGCCAGCAGTGGCGGGGCGAAGAATAATTCACCCCTCAACTTT; CDR3aa: CASSGGAKNNSPLNF
d_gene: TRBD1; j_gene: TRBJ1-2; v_gene: TRBV2; abundance: many; CDR3nt: TGTGCCAGCAGTGGGACAGGGGATGGCTACACCTTC; CDR3aa: CASSGTGDGYTF
d_gene: .; j_gene: TRBJ2-2; v_gene: TRBV7-6; abundance: many; CDR3nt: TGTGCCAGCAGGCCCGCTCGGGGTCCGCCCGGGGAGCTGTTTTTT; CDR3aa: CASRPARGPPGELFF
d_gene: .; j_gene: TRBJ2-2; v_gene: TRBV9; abundance: many; CDR3nt: TGTGCCAGCAGCGTAGCATCCACCGGGGAGCTGTTTTTT; CDR3aa: CASSVASTGELFF
d_gene: TRBD2; j_gene: TRBJ2-1; v_gene: TRBV24-1; abundance: many; CDR3nt: TGTGCCACCAGTGCTGCGGCGGGGGGCTACAATGAGCAGTTCTTC; CDR3aa: CATSAAAGGYNEQFF
d_gene: .; j_gene: TRBJ1-2; v_gene: TRBV9; abundance: many; CDR3nt: TGTGCCAGCAGCGAGGGACTGACTAACTATGGCTACACCTTC; CDR3aa: CASSEGLTNYGYTF
d_gene: .; j_gene: TRBJ1-6; v_gene: TRBV28; abundance: many; CDR3nt: TGTGCCAGCAGTTTTAAAGGGACAAGAATTTCACCCCTCCACTTT; CDR3aa: CASSFKGTRISPLHF
d_gene: .; j_gene: TRBJ2-2; v_gene: TRBV3-1; abundance: medium-sized; CDR3nt: TGTGCCAGCAGCCCCCGCCCCGCCGGGACCGGGGAGCTGTTTTTT; CDR3aa: CASSPRPAGTGELFF
d_gene: .; j_gene: TRBJ2-3; v_gene: TRBV11-2; abundance: many; CDR3nt: TGTGCCAGCAGCTTGACGTGGGGACTCCCCACAGATACGCAGTATTTT; CDR3aa: CASSLTWGLPTDTQYF
d_gene: TRBD1; j_gene: TRBJ1-2; v_gene: TRBV7-9; abundance: many; CDR3nt: TGTGCCAGCAGCCCCCCCGGACAGGGGGCAAGTGGCTACACCTTC; CDR3aa: CASSPPGQGASGYTF
d_gene: .; j_gene: TRBJ1-4; v_gene: TRBV5-1; abundance: many; CDR3nt: TGCGCCAGCAGCTTAACTGCAACTAATGAAAAACTGTTTTTT; CDR3aa: CASSLTATNEKLFF
d_gene: .; j_gene: TRBJ1-5; v_gene: TRBV10-3; abundance: many; CDR3nt: TGTGCCATCAGTGAGGGAGGGGGAGGACAGCCCCAGCATTTT; CDR3aa: CAISEGGGGQPQHF
d_gene: .; j_gene: TRBJ2-3; v_gene: TRBV11-2; abundance: many; CDR3nt: TGTGCCAGCAGGGGGGGCCAGTCGACAGATACGCAGTATTTT; CDR3aa: CASRGGQSTDTQYF
d_gene: .; j_gene: TRBJ1-2; v_gene: TRBV5-8; abundance: many; CDR3nt: TGTGCCAGCAGCTTGGTTCAGTCCGGCTACACCTTC; CDR3aa: CASSLVQSGYTF
d_gene: TRBD1; j_gene: TRBJ2-3; v_gene: TRBV13; abundance: many; CDR3nt: TGTGCCAGCAGACCTGACAGGGGGGACACAGATACGCAGTATTTT; CDR3aa: CASRPDRGDTDTQYF
d_gene: .; j_gene: TRBJ1-5; v_gene: TRBV28; abundance: many; CDR3nt: TGTGCCAGCAGTTTTGGTAGTTATAGCAATCAGCCCCAGCATTTT; CDR3aa: CASSFGSYSNQPQHF
d_gene: .; j_gene: TRBJ1-5; v_gene: TRBV3-1; abundance: many; CDR3nt: TGTGCCAGCAGCCAAGGGTGGAGTCAGTCCGGCGATCAGCCCCAGCATTTT; CDR3aa: CASSQGWSQSGDQPQHF
d_gene: TRBD1; j_gene: TRBJ2-5; v_gene: TRBV20-1; abundance: many; CDR3nt: TGCAGTGCGGGGACAGGGGGTTCGGAGACCCAGTACTTC; CDR3aa: CSAGTGGSETQYF
d_gene: .; j_gene: TRBJ1-5; v_gene: TRBV20-1; abundance: many; CDR3nt: TGCAGTGCTAGGGAATCTTTTGGCTGGGGCAATCAGCCCCAGCATTTT; CDR3aa: CSARESFGWGNQPQHF
d_gene: TRBD1; j_gene: TRBJ1-1; v_gene: TRBV20-1; abundance: many; CDR3nt: TGCAGTGCTAGTCCGTGGGACAGGATGGCTGAAGCTTTCTTT; CDR3aa: CSASPWDRMAEAFF
d_gene: TRBD2; j_gene: TRBJ2-1; v_gene: TRBV7-9; abundance: many; CDR3nt: TGTGCCAGCAGCTTAAGACTAGCGAGGGACAATGAGCAGTTCTTC; CDR3aa: CASSLRLARDNEQFF
d_gene: .; j_gene: TRBJ1-2; v_gene: TRBV20-1; abundance: many; CDR3nt: TGCAGTGCTAGGACACTTTCGTATGGCTACACCTTC; CDR3aa: CSARTLSYGYTF
d_gene: .; j_gene: TRBJ1-1; v_gene: TRBV5-1; abundance: many; CDR3nt: TGCGCCAGCAGCTCGACAGCGAACACTGAAGCTTTCTTT; CDR3aa: CASSSTANTEAFF
d_gene: TRBD1; j_gene: TRBJ2-5; v_gene: TRBV3-1; abundance: .; CDR3nt: TGTGCCAGCAGCTCTAGGACAGGGAAAGAGACCCAGTACTTC; CDR3aa: CASSSRTGKETQYF
d_gene: .; j_gene: TRBJ1-5; v_gene: TRBV20-1; abundance: few; CDR3nt: TGCAGTGCTAGTAATGGGACATATAATCAGCCCCAGAATTTT; CDR3aa: CSASNGTYNQPQNF
d_gene: .; j_gene: TRBJ2-3; v_gene: TRBV7-9; abundance: many; CDR3nt: TGTGCCAGCAGTCCGCGGGGATTCACAGATACGCAGTATTTT; CDR3aa: CASSPRGFTDTQYF
d_gene: .; j_gene: TRBJ1-2; v_gene: TRBV29-1; abundance: many; CDR3nt: TGCAGCGTTGAAGAGGGGGGCTATGGCTACACCTTC; CDR3aa: CSVEEGGYGYTF
d_gene: TRBD2; j_gene: TRBJ2-5; v_gene: TRBV7-2; abundance: many; CDR3nt: TGTGCCAGCAGCTTAGGTTGGCGGGGGGTCCAAGAGACCCAGTACTTC; CDR3aa: CASSLGWRGVQETQYF
d_gene: .; j_gene: TRBJ2-7; v_gene: TRBV5-1; abundance: few; CDR3nt: TGCGCCAGCAGCCGGACGGTGGGGGCAGGAGGCGAGCAGTACTTC; CDR3aa: CASSRTVGAGGEQYF
d_gene: .; j_gene: TRBJ1-2; v_gene: TRBV5-1; abundance: many; CDR3nt: TGCGCCAGCAGTTTGGCGGTGGGGACTCTCTATGGCTACACCTTC; CDR3aa: CASSLAVGTLYGYTF
d_gene: TRBD2; j_gene: TRBJ2-3; v_gene: TRBV20-1; abundance: many; CDR3nt: TGCAGTGCCCCGCCTCCTAGCGGGGGGGTAGATACGCAGTATTTT; CDR3aa: CSAPPPSGGVDTQYF
d_gene: TRBD1; j_gene: TRBJ2-1; v_gene: TRBV5-5; abundance: many; CDR3nt: TGTGCCAGCAACCGACAGGGGGCCTGGAATGAGCAGTTCTTC; CDR3aa: CASNRQGAWNEQFF
d_gene: TRBD1; j_gene: TRBJ2-5; v_gene: TRBV5-1; abundance: many; CDR3nt: TGCGCCAGCAGCTTAGCCGGGACAGGGTCGGAGACCCAGTACTTC; CDR3aa: CASSLAGTGSETQYF